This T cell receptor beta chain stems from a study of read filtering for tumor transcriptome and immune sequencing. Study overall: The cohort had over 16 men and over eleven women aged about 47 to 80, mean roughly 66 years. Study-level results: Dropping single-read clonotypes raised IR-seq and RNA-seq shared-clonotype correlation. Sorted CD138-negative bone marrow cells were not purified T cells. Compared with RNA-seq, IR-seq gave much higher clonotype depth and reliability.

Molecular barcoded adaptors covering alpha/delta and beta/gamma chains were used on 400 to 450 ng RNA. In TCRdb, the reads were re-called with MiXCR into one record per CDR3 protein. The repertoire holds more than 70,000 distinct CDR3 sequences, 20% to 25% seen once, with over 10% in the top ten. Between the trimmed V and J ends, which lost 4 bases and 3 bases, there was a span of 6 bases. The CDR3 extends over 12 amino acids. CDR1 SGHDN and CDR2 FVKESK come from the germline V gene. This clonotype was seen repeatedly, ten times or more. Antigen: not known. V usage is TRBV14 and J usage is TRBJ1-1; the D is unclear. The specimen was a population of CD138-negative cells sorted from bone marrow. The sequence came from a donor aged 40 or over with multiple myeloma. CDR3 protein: CASSPQYTEAFF. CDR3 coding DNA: TGTGCCAGCAGCCCGCAATACACTGAAGCTTTCTTT.